The clone carrying this T cell receptor beta chain was detected a few times. What it binds is not known. The data stem from a study of T cells in localized non-small cell lung cancer. General study findings and limits: Without multi-region sequencing, intratumor heterogeneity could not be excluded. Adjacent lung was found to contain a median approximately 60 of the top 100 tumor clones.

Libraries were prepared by immunoSEQ multiplex PCR; TCRdb keeps only in-frame clonotypes and omits some of them. The table includes over 3,000 clones, about 29% detected once. The TCR comes from a woman between 35 and 70 years old with stage I squamous cell lung carcinoma. This sample comprised lung tumor tissue, obtained before any cancer treatment.

CDR3 region: CASNPGGGRSETQYF. CDR3 sequence (DNA): TGTGCCAGCAACCCAGGAGGGGGTCGGTCAGAGACCCAGTACTTC. The rearrangement uses TRBV9 and TRBJ2-5; D is possibly TRBD1 or TRBD2 (6 bases each). The CDR3 has 15 residues. V was pared by 6 bases and J by 4 bases, with 19 bases between. CDR1 and CDR2 (germline): SGDLS, YYNGEE.